The TCR beta chain described here comes from a study of cytomegalovirus exposure and HLA in healthy donors. Study conclusions and caveats: Common viral pathogens were later found to be apparently linked to several of the most significant clusters. In a later analysis, a genetic analysis reported fewer productive-TCR N-insertions in an Asian-associated ancestry cluster than the cohort average. Later analysis found that TCR beta chains associated with HLA were more clonally expanded than other, equally common chains. In terms of immune exposure information, only CMV serostatus was available.

Germline trimming cut 9 bases from V and 0 bases from J; bases unmatched to any gene: 10. The CDR3 length is 15 residues. The V gene's germline CDR1 is MNHGY and CDR2 SAAAGT. Primers for the PCR totalled 60 Vbeta and 13 Jbeta. Profiling relied on immunoSEQ multiplex PCR, and the TCRdb table lists in-frame clones only, not all of them. The sample has around 160,000 clones; nearly 80% are singletons. Comment on this clone: Its specificity is not known.

The sample comprised PBMCs. This receptor was taken from a man between 40 and 49 years old in good health and CMV-seropositive. V usage is TRBV6-8 and J usage is TRBJ2-7; 8 bases agree with TRBD1. The CDR3 nucleotides read TGTGCCAGTGCCAACCAGGGGGCCTGCTCCTACGAGCAGTACTTC. Amino acid sequence: CASANQGACSYEQYF.